The TCR beta chain described here comes from a study of metastatic and nonmetastatic thyroid tumors. On the study more broadly: Peripheral blood and tumor or nodule samples from malignant and benign thyroid patients were compared.

Study results and limitations: Reports indicated that malignant thyroid tumors showed significantly higher TCR beta diversity than benign nodules did, in blood and tumor.

Notes on this clone: The antigen remains unidentified.

As handled by the study authors: The distant-metastasis classifier for papillary thyroid cancer was built from CDR3 differences across clinicopathological groups. TCRdb reprocessed the PCR reads via MiXCR. What appears here as the V and J calls and clone size reflects TCRdb's work, not the paper's. The sample records roughly 23,000 clones, 20% to 25% being singletons. The CDR3 runs to 13 residues. The trim removed 3 bases at V and 4 bases at J, leaving 0 bases unmatched. Germline CDR1 and CDR2: KGHSH and LQKENI. All patients were treatment-naive before thyroid surgery. Sequenced: blood. The TCR was taken from a male donor with papillary thyroid cancer or a benign thyroid nodule (not recorded which). Some clones in this sample may be carry-over from other donors' samples. This chain connects TRBV18 to TRBJ2-1, with 7 bases that match TRBD2. CDR3 DNA sequence: TGTGCCAGCTCACCGGGACTATACAATGAGCAGTTCTTC. Translation: CASSPGLYNEQFF.